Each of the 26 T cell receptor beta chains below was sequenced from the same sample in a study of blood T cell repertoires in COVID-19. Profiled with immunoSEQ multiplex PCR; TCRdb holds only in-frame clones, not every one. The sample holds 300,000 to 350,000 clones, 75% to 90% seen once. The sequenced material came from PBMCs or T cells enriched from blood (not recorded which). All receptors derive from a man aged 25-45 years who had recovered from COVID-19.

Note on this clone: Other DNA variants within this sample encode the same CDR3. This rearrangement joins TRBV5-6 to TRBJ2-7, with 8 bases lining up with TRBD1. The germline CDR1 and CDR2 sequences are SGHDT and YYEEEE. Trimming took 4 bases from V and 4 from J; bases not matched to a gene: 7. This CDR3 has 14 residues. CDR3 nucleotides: TGTGCCAGCAGCCTCGGACAGGGTGTATACGAGCAGTACTTC. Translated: CASSLGQGVYEQYF.

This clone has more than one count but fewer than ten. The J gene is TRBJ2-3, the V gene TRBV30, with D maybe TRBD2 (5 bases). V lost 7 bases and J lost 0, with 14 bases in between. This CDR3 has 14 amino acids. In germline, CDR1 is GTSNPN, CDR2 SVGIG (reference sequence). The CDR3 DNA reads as TGTGCCTTTAGAGGGCTAGCTAGCACAGATACGCAGTATTTT. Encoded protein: CAFRGLASTDTQYF.

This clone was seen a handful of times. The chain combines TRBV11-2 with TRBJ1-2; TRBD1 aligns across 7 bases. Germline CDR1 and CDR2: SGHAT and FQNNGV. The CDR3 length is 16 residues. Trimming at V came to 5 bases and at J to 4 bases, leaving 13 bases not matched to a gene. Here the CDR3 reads CASSPILGDRVYGYTF. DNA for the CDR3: TGTGCCAGCAGCCCAATCCTGGGGGACAGAGTCTATGGCTACACCTTC.

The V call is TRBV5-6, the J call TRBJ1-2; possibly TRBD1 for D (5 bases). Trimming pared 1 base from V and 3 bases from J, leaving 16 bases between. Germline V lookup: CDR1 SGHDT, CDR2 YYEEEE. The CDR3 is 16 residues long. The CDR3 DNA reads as TGTGCCAGCAGCTTGTTGAGTTTAGGGGTAGACTATGGCTACACCTTC. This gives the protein CASSLLSLGVDYGYTF.

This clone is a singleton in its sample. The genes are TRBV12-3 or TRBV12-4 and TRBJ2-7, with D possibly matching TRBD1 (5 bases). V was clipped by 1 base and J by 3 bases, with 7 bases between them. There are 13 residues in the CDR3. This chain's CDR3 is CASSLDRSYEQYF. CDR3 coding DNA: TGTGCCAGCAGTTTAGACAGGAGCTACGAGCAGTACTTC.

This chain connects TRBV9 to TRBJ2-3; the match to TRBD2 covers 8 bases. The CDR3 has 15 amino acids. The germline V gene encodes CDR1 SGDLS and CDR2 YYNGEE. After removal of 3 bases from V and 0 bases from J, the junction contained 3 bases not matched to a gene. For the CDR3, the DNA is TGTGCCAGCAGCGCGGGGGGGTTTAGCACAGATACGCAGTATTTT. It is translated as CASSAGGFSTDTQYF.

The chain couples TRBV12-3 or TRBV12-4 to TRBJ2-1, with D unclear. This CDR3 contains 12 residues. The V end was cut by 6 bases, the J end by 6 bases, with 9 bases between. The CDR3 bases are TGTGCCAGCAGCTTCTCGGGCAATGAGCAGTTCTTC. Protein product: CASSFSGNEQFF.

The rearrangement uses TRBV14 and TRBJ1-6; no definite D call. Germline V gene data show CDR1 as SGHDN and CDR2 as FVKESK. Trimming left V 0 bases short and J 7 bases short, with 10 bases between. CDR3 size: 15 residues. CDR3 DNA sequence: TGTGCCAGCAGCCAAGATGAGCCTGAAAATTCACCCCTCCACTTT. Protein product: CASSQDEPENSPLHF. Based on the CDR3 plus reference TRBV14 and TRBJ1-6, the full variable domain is EAGVTQFPSHSVIEKGQTVTLRCDPISGHDNLYWYRRVMGKEIKFLLHFVKESKQDESGMPNNRFLAERTGGTYSTLKVQPAELEDSGVYFCASSQDEPENSPLHFGNGTRLTVT.

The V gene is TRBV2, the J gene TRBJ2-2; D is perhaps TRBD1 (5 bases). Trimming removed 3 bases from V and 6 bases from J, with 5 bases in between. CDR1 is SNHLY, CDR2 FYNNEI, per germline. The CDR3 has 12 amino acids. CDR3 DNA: TGTGCCAGCAGTGAGGGGCCCGGGGAGCTGTTTTTT. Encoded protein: CASSEGPGELFF.

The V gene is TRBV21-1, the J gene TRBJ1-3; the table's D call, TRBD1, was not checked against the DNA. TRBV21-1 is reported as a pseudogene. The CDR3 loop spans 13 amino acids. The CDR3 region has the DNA TGTGCCAGCACCGACAGGGATGGAAACACCATATATTTT. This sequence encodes CASTDRDGNTIYF.

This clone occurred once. CDR3 DNA: TGTGCCATCAGTGGAGTTGCGGGGCAAGATACGCAGTATTTT. Protein product: CAISGVAGQDTQYF. The chain is built from TRBV10-3 and TRBJ2-3, with a tentative D call TRBD2 (6 bases). The CDR3 is made up of 14 amino acids. The germline CDR1 and CDR2 sequences are ENHRY and SYGVKD. Trimming left V 4 bases short and J 5 bases short, with 13 bases between.

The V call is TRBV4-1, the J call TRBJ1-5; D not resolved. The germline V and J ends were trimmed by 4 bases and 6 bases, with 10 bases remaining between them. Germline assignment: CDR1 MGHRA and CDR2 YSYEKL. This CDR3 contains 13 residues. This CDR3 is CASSLVVSQPQHF. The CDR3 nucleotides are TGCGCCAGCAGCCTCGTTGTTAGTCAGCCCCAGCATTTT.

CDR3 amino acids: CASSLNRGHEQFF. CDR3 nucleotide sequence: TGTGCCAGCAGCTTAAACAGGGGGCATGAGCAGTTCTTC. The rearrangement uses TRBV11-3 and TRBJ2-1; 9 bases are a match to TRBD1. V lost 2 bases and J lost 8; bases outside the gene matches: 1. Germline CDR1 and CDR2: SGHNT and YENEEA. The CDR3 loop spans 13 amino acids.

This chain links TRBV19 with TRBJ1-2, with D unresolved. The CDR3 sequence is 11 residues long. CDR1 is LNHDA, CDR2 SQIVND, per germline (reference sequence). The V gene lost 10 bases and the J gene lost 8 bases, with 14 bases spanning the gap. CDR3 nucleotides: TGTGCCACCTCGACCCCCGGGGGCTACACCTTC. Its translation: CATSTPGGYTF. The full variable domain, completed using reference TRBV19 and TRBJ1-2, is DGGITQSPKYLFRKEGQNVTLSCEQNLNHDAMYWYRQDPGQGLRLIYYSQIVNDFQKGDIAEGYSVSREKKESFPLTVTSAQKNPTAFYLCATSTPGGYTFGSGTRLTVV.

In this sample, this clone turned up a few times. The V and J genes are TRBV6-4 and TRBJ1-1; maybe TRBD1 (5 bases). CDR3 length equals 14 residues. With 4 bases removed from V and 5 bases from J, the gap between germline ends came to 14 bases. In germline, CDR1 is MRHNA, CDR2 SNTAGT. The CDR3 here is CASSVGSEGTEAFF. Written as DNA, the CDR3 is TGTGCCAGCAGTGTGGGGTCGGAGGGGACTGAAGCTTTCTTT.

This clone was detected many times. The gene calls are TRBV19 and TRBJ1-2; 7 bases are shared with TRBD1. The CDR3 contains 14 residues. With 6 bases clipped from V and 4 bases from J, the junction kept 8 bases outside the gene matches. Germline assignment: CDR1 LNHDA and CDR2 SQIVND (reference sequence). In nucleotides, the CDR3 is TGTGCCAGTAGCCGATCCGGGACAGCCTATGGCTACACCTTC. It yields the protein CASSRSGTAYGYTF.

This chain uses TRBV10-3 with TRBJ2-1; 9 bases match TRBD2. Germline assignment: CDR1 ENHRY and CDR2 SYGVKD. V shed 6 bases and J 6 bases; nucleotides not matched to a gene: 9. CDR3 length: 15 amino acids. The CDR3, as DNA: TGTGCCATCAGCTATAGCGGGGGCGGGTTCAATGAGCAGTTCTTC. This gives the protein CAISYSGGGFNEQFF.

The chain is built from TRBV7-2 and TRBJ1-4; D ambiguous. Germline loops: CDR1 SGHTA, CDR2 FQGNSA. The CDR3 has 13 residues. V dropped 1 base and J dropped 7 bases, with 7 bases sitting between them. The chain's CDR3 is CASSLVTGEKLFF. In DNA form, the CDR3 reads TGTGCCAGCAGCTTAGTTACCGGTGAAAAACTGTTTTTT.

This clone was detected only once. This CDR3 reads CSVRHRVKLAEAFF. The CDR3, as DNA: TGCAGCGTACGACACAGGGTTAAATTGGCTGAAGCTTTCTTT. The chain uses TRBV29-1 and TRBJ1-1, with D tentatively TRBD1 (6 bases). V was clipped by 6 bases and J by 6 bases, with 20 bases between them. Germline lookup yields CDR1 SQVTM and CDR2 ANQGSEA. The CDR3 is 14 residues long.

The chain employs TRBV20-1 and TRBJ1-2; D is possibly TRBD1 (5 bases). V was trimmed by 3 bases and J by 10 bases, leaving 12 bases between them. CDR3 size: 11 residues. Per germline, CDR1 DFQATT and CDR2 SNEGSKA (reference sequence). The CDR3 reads CSASDGTYYTF. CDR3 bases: TGCAGTGCTAGTGACGGGACTTACTACACCTTC.

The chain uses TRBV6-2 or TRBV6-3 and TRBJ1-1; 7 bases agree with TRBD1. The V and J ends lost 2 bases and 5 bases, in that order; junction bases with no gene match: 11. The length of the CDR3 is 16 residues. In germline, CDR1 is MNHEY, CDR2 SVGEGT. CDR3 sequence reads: CASSYAQGLFWTEAFF. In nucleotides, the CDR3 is TGTGCCAGCAGTTACGCACAGGGGCTATTCTGGACTGAAGCTTTCTTT.

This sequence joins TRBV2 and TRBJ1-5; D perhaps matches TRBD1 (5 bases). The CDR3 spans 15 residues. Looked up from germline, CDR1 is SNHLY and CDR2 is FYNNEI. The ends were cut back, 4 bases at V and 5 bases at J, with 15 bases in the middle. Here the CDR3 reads CASSVEQGEDQPQHF. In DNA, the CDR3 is TGTGCCAGCAGTGTAGAGCAGGGTGAGGATCAGCCCCAGCATTTT. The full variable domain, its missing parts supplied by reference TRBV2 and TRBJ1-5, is EPEVTQTPSHQVTQMGQEVILRCVPISNHLYFYWYRQILGQKVEFLVSFYNNEISEKSEIFDDQFSVERPDGSNFTLKIRSTKLEDSAMYFCASSVEQGEDQPQHFGDGTRLSIL.

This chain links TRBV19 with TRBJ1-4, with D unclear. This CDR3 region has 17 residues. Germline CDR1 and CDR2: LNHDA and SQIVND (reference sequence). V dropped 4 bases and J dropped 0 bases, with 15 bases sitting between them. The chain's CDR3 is CASSTFFPSATNEKLFF. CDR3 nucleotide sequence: TGTGCCAGTAGTACGTTTTTCCCCTCTGCAACTAATGAAAAACTGTTTTTT.

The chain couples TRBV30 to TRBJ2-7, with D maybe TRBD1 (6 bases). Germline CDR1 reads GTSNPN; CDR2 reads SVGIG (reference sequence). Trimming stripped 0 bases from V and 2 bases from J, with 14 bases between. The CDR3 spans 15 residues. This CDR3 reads CAWSVRRTVTYEQYF. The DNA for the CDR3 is TGTGCCTGGAGTGTACGGAGGACAGTTACCTACGAGCAGTACTTC.

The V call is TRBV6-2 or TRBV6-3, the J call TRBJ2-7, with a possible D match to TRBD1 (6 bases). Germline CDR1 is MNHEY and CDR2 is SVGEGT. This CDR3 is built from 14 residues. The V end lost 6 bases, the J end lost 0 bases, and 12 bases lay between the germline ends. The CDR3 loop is CASSPQGPSYEQYF. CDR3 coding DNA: TGTGCCAGCAGCCCACAGGGACCCTCCTACGAGCAGTACTTC.

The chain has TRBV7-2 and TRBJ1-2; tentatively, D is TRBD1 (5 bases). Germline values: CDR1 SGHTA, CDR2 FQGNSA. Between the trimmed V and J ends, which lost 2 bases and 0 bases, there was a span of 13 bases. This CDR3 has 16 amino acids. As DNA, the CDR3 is TGTGCCAGCAGCTTAAGGCCGACAGCCTCTAACTATGGCTACACCTTC. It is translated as CASSLRPTASNYGYTF.